This record covers a single T cell receptor beta chain. The CDR3 sequence is 14 residues long. The germline CDR1 and CDR2 sequences are SGHNT and YYREEE (reference sequence). J gave up 4 bases and V 1 base, and 2 bases lay outside the gene matches. These data come from a study of blood T cell repertoires in COVID-19. Study overall: PBMCs, B-cell-depleted T cells, or T cells provided the cDNA or gDNA that made up the material.

Per the original methods: Quantification of nucleated cells was approximated via reference gene primer amplification. Profiling relied on immunoSEQ multiplex PCR, and the TCRdb table lists in-frame clones only, not all of them. That table gives V, J and clone size, and the DNA gave D and trimming. The data contain 200,000 to 300,000 clones, about nine tenths of them singletons. Participants' own reports of clinical history determined their cohort assignment. This clonotype was sampled from a woman aged 25-40 years with acute COVID-19. Sample: PBMCs or T cells enriched from blood (not recorded which). The chain links TRBV5-4 to TRBJ2-7; the match to TRBD1 covers 10 bases. As DNA, the CDR3 is TGTGCCAGCAGCTTGCCGGGACAGGGGTACGAGCAGTACTTC. This gives the protein CASSLPGQGYEQYF.